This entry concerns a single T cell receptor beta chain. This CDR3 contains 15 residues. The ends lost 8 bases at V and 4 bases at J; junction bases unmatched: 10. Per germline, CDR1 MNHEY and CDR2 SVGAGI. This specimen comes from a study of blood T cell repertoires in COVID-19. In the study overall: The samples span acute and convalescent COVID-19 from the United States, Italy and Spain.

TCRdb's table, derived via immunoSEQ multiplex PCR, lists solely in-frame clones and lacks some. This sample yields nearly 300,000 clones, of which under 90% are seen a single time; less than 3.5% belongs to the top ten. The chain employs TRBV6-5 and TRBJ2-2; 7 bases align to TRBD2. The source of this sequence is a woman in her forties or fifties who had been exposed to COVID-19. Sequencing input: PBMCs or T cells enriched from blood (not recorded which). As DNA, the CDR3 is TGTGCCAGCTTACCCAACGGGGGGAGCACCGGGGAGCTGTTTTTT. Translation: CASLPNGGSTGELFF.